Listed here are 32 T cell receptor beta chains from one sample, sequenced in a study of lymphopenia after photon versus proton radiotherapy. Here immunoSEQ multiplex PCR was the method, and the copy in TCRdb shows in-frame clones only, minus some. The data contain approximately 40,000 clones, 86% of them singletons. The sequenced sample was peripheral blood, obtained from a patient treated with proton-based radiotherapy. The receptor source for this set is a woman aged 65 to 85 with pancreatic cancer. Some clones in this sample may be carry-over from other donors' samples.

This chain uses TRBV10-2 with TRBJ1-1; no firm D call. The germline gives CDR1 WSHSY, CDR2 SAAADI. The CDR3 is made up of 13 amino acids. With 5 bases removed from V and 1 base from J, the gap between germline ends came to 8 bases. CDR3 amino acids: CASSKRENTEAFF. CDR3 DNA: TGCGCCAGCAGTAAGAGGGAGAACACTGAAGCTTTCTTT.

The genes are TRBV5-1 and TRBJ2-7; 8 bases map to TRBD1. The V gene's germline CDR1 is SGHRS and CDR2 YFSETQ. J lost 6 bases, V lost 4 bases, and 6 bases had no gene match. This CDR3 comprises 13 residues. The CDR3 DNA sequence: TGCGCCAGCAGCCACTCAGGGGGCAGCGAGCAGTACTTC. This codes for CASSHSGGSEQYF.

The gene calls are TRBV11-1 and TRBJ2-1, with 10 bases that match TRBD2. The germline V gene has CDR1 SGHAT and CDR2 FQDESV (reference sequence). The trim removed 6 bases at V and 5 bases at J, leaving 10 bases unmatched. The CDR3 has 16 residues. The CDR3 nucleotides read TGTGCCAGCAGAAAGAGCGGGGGGGGAATTCACAATGAGCAGTTCTTC. Residues: CASRKSGGGIHNEQFF.

The V gene is TRBV4-3, the J gene TRBJ1-2; 9 bases map to TRBD1. J lost 3 bases, V lost 3 bases, and 8 bases had no gene match. CDR1 is LGHNA and CDR2 is YSLEER in the germline V gene. CDR3 length: 16 amino acids. The CDR3 nucleotides are TGCGCCAGCAGCCAGGGCCTGACAGGGGGGGACTATGGCTACACCTTC. Amino acid sequence: CASSQGLTGGDYGYTF.

The J gene is TRBJ2-7, the V gene TRBV5-3; the match to TRBD1 covers 8 bases. TRBV5-3 is an ORF, and what it does is uncertain. Losses at the gene ends were 4 bases for V and 0 bases for J; bases not matched to a gene: 3. This CDR3 has 14 amino acids. The CDR3 DNA follows: TGTGCCAGAAGCCAGGGGGCGAGCTCCTACGAGCAGTACTTC. This gives the protein CARSQGASSYEQYF.

The chain links TRBV7-9 to TRBJ2-5, with TRBD2 matching 7 bases. V gave up 3 bases and J gave up 5 bases; unmatched junction bases: 3. Looked up from germline, CDR1 is SEHNR and CDR2 is FQNEAQ (reference sequence). This CDR3 contains 13 residues. CDR3 bases: TGTGCCAGCAGCTTTGAGGGAGGGGAGACCCAGTACTTC. It is translated as CASSFEGGETQYF.

V usage is TRBV15 and J usage is TRBJ2-1, with D maybe TRBD1 (6 bases). The germline V gene has CDR1 LNHNV and CDR2 YYDKDF (reference sequence). CDR3 size: 14 residues. V was trimmed by 5 bases and J by 3 bases, leaving 11 bases between them. DNA for the CDR3: TGTGCCACCAGCGAACAGGGAAGCTACAATGAGCAGTTCTTC. Protein product: CATSEQGSYNEQFF.

The rearrangement joins TRBV2 to TRBJ2-1; no clear D. V was clipped by 2 bases and J by 6 bases, with 8 bases between them. The CDR3 totals 13 residues. Germline-derived CDR1 and CDR2 are SNHLY and FYNNEI. The CDR3 here is CASSENSLNEQFF. As DNA, the CDR3 is TGTGCCAGCAGTGAAAACAGCCTCAATGAGCAGTTCTTC.

The V gene is TRBV5-4, the J gene TRBJ2-1; 10 bases agree with TRBD1. V was pared by 4 bases and J by 8 bases, with 9 bases of the junction left unmatched. This CDR3 contains 15 residues. Germline V gives CDR1 SGHNT, CDR2 YYREEE (reference sequence). The CDR3 protein is CASSLGTGVLDEQFF. Written as DNA, the CDR3 is TGTGCCAGCAGCCTCGGGACAGGGGTTCTCGATGAGCAGTTCTTC.

The chain combines TRBV2 with TRBJ2-1; 8 bases line up with TRBD1. V gave up 5 bases and J gave up 6 bases; unmatched junction bases: 9. CDR3 length: 15 amino acids. Germline assignment: CDR1 SNHLY and CDR2 FYNNEI. The CDR3 coding sequence is TGTGCCAGCAGTTTGGTCGGACAGGGTGGCAATGAGCAGTTCTTC. Residues: CASSLVGQGGNEQFF.

The genes are TRBV5-1 and TRBJ2-7, with D unresolved. Germline assignment: CDR1 SGHRS and CDR2 YFSETQ. This CDR3 region has 14 residues. Between the trimmed V and J ends, which lost 0 bases and 3 bases, there was a span of 10 bases. CDR3 nucleotides: TGCGCCAGCAGCTTGGAGCAGAGCAACTACGAGCAGTACTTC. It translates to CASSLEQSNYEQYF.

The genes are TRBV11-2 and TRBJ2-1; TRBD1 aligns across 10 bases. Per the germline V gene, CDR1 is SGHAT and CDR2 is FQNNGV. Trimming at V came to 5 bases and at J to 6 bases, leaving 13 bases not matched to a gene. This CDR3 is built from 17 residues. The CDR3 here is CASSPEPGQGRGNEQFF. CDR3 DNA sequence: TGTGCCAGCAGCCCTGAACCGGGACAGGGGAGGGGCAATGAGCAGTTCTTC.

The chain joins TRBV7-2 to TRBJ1-5, with D perhaps TRBD1 (5 bases). The CDR3 covers 15 residues. V lost 2 bases and J lost 6, with 14 bases in between. Germline V gene lookup returns CDR1 SGHTA and CDR2 FQGNSA. CDR3 sequence (DNA): TGTGCCAGCAGCTTATTCAGGGAATCTAGTCAGCCCCAGCATTTT. It specifies CASSLFRESSQPQHF.

The chain recombines TRBV29-1 with TRBJ2-2; possible D gene TRBD1, 6 bases. Looked up from germline, CDR1 is SQVTM and CDR2 is ANQGSEA. The CDR3 sequence is 14 residues long. V was cut by 4 bases and J by 4 bases, with 13 bases left in between. This chain's CDR3 is CSVVGAISTGELFF. Written as DNA, the CDR3 is TGCAGCGTTGTGGGGGCCATCTCCACCGGGGAGCTGTTTTTT.

This chain links TRBV5-1 with TRBJ2-2; D may be TRBD1 (6 bases). Germline CDR1 and CDR2: SGHRS and YFSETQ. The CDR3 covers 14 residues. V was clipped by 9 bases and J by 2 bases, with 14 bases between them. CDR3 sequence: CATRGQDNTGELFF. The CDR3 nucleotides read TGCGCCACCCGGGGACAAGATAACACCGGGGAGCTGTTTTTT.

Worth noting for this clone: The likely explanation is a read error, given a far larger clone one base away. The V and J genes are TRBV7-3 and TRBJ1-1; tentative D call: TRBD1 (6 bases). The length of the CDR3 is 14 residues. Per germline, CDR1 SGHTA and CDR2 FQGTGA. CDR3 DNA: TGCGCCAGCAGCCATCGGACAGAGAACACTGAAGCTTTCTTT. It specifies CASSHRTENTEAFF.

This clone was recorded only once. The chain uses TRBV25-1 and TRBJ2-5; TRBD1 matches at 9 bases. Unmatched junction bases numbered 8, after V lost 2 bases and J lost 7 bases. The CDR3 loop spans 15 amino acids. Looked up from germline, CDR1 is MGHDK and CDR2 is SYGVNS. This CDR3 reads CASSERDRVDGTQYF. For the CDR3, the DNA is TGTGCCAGCAGTGAAAGGGACAGGGTGGATGGGACCCAGTACTTC.

There are a few counts of this clone. The chain uses TRBV19 and TRBJ1-1; unclear D gene. Trimming shortened V by 7 bases and J by 1 base, and 19 bases separated the two germline ends. Germline V gene data show CDR1 as LNHDA and CDR2 as SQIVND (reference sequence). The CDR3 loop spans 16 amino acids. The CDR3, as DNA: TGTGCCAGTAAGCTGGCGGCCACGCTCTCGAACACTGAAGCTTTCTTT. Its protein product is CASKLAATLSNTEAFF.

This clone has just a few counts. The CDR3 DNA reads as TGTGCCAGCAGCCCTACACAGGCAGGGGAGCTGTTTTTT. Encoded protein: CASSPTQAGELFF. This rearrangement joins TRBV11-2 to TRBJ2-2, with a weak D call TRBD1 (5 bases). CDR3 size: 13 residues. The ends were cut back, 5 bases at V and 8 bases at J, with 12 bases in the middle. CDR1 is SGHAT, CDR2 FQNNGV, per germline.

This sequence joins TRBV30 and TRBJ2-2; 7 positions match TRBD2. The CDR3 extends over 16 amino acids. Losses at the gene ends were 0 bases for V and 1 base for J; bases not matched to a gene: 5. Germline V lookup: CDR1 GTSNPN, CDR2 SVGIG (reference sequence). CDR3 coding DNA: TGTGCCTGGAGTGTACGGGGGGTTCTGAACACCGGGGAGCTGTTTTTT. It specifies CAWSVRGVLNTGELFF.

This clone occurred once. The CDR3 nucleotides read TGTGCCAGCAGAGAGGACATTTATAGCAATCAGCCCCAGCATTTT. Translated, it gives CASREDIYSNQPQHF. This chain connects TRBV6-6 to TRBJ1-5; weak D call: TRBD1 (5 bases). The germline V gene encodes CDR1 MNHNY and CDR2 SVGAGI (reference sequence). This CDR3 spans 15 amino acids. V lost 6 bases to trimming and J lost 0 bases, with 12 bases between them.

About this clone itself: The junction differs from germline at one of its ends, possibly a read error. The rearrangement uses TRBV5-1 and TRBJ1-4; possibly TRBD1 for D (6 bases). The V gene's germline CDR1 is SGHRS and CDR2 YFSETQ. This CDR3 spans 16 amino acids. In DNA form, the CDR3 reads TGCGCCAGCAGTTTGGGCAGTGGGGGCAGGGGTGAAAAACTGTTTTTT. It yields the protein CASSLGSGGRGEKLFF.

Note on this clone: Other DNA variants within this sample encode the same CDR3. The V call is TRBV5-1, the J call TRBJ2-2; maybe TRBD2 (5 bases). The V and J ends lost 0 bases and 4 bases respectively, with 10 bases between them. The CDR3 sequence is 15 residues long. Germline CDR1 SGHRS, CDR2 YFSETQ. The CDR3 region has the DNA TGCGCCAGCAGCTTGGCTGGAGGAGTCACCGGGGAGCTGTTTTTT. It is translated as CASSLAGGVTGELFF.

The chain is built from TRBV5-1 and TRBJ2-3, with D perhaps TRBD2 (6 bases). V was trimmed by 3 bases and J by 10 bases, leaving 15 bases between them. CDR1 SGHRS and CDR2 YFSETQ come from the germline V gene. The CDR3 is 13 amino acids. Here the CDR3 reads CASSYLIRDSQYF. CDR3 sequence (DNA): TGCGCCAGCAGCTACCTTATCAGGGACTCGCAGTATTTT. Looking up the rest from reference TRBV5-1 and TRBJ2-3 gives the full variable domain: KAGVTQTPRYLIKTRGQQVTLSCSPISGHRSVSWYQQTPGQGLQFLFEYFSETQRNKGNFPGRFSGRQFSNSRSEMNVSTLELGDSALYLCASSYLIRDSQYFGPGTRLTVL.

The rearrangement uses TRBV28 and TRBJ1-1; TRBD1 matches at 7 bases. After removal of 6 bases from V and 5 bases from J, the junction contained 6 bases not matched to a gene. Germline V CDR1 and CDR2: MDHEN, SYDVKM. This CDR3 has 13 amino acids. The CDR3 DNA reads TGTGCCAGCAGCCCAGGGGGGCGGACTGAAGCTTTCTTT. Its translation is CASSPGGRTEAFF.

The chain uses TRBV30 and TRBJ2-3, with TRBD1 identical over 9 bases. V shed 2 bases and J 0 bases; nucleotides not matched to a gene: 3. This CDR3 contains 15 residues. Per germline, CDR1 GTSNPN and CDR2 SVGIG (reference sequence). The CDR3 DNA reads TGTGCCTGGAGTCTCGGACAGGGGAGCACAGATACGCAGTATTTT. This encodes CAWSLGQGSTDTQYF.

The V gene is TRBV28, the J gene TRBJ2-3, with TRBD2 matching over 9 bases. CDR3 length: 17 amino acids. Trimming removed 4 bases from V and 3 bases from J; junction bases left unmatched: 11. The V gene's germline CDR1 is MDHEN and CDR2 SYDVKM. The CDR3 region has the DNA TGTGCCAGCAGTTCCCGGTGGAGACTAGCGGATACAGATACGCAGTATTTT. This translates into CASSSRWRLADTDTQYF.

The gene calls are TRBV6-1 and TRBJ1-5; D remains ambiguous. Germline V gene lookup returns CDR1 MNHNS and CDR2 SASEGT. Trimming removed 4 bases from V and 6 bases from J, with 10 bases in between. The CDR3 runs 13 residues. The CDR3 protein is CASSGTEGQPQHF. CDR3 coding DNA: TGTGCCAGCAGTGGGACTGAGGGTCAGCCCCAGCATTTT.

This clone was seen just once. The chain employs TRBV5-3 and TRBJ2-3, with TRBD1 identical over 7 bases. TRBV5-3 counts as an open reading frame of uncertain function. V lost 5 bases, J lost 0 bases, and 6 bases stayed unmatched. The CDR3 is 15 residues long. The CDR3 nucleotides are TGTGCCAGAAGTTCTGGACAGGACAGCACAGATACGCAGTATTTT. Its protein product is CARSSGQDSTDTQYF.

The genes are TRBV11-1 and TRBJ2-3; 7 bases are shared with TRBD2. CDR3 size: 15 residues. With 8 bases clipped from V and 0 bases from J, the junction kept 8 bases outside the gene matches. Germline-derived CDR1 and CDR2 are SGHAT and FQDESV (reference sequence). In DNA, the CDR3 is TGTGCCAGCGGCCGAGCGGGGACTAGCACAGATACGCAGTATTTT. It encodes CASGRAGTSTDTQYF.

The V call is TRBV28, the J call TRBJ2-1; 10 bases fit TRBD2. CDR1 and CDR2 from the germline V gene are MDHEN and SYDVKM. J lost 8 bases, V lost 6 bases, and 10 bases had no gene match. The CDR3 has 15 residues. For the CDR3, the DNA is TGTGCCAGCAGGCCCGGAGGTAGCGGGAGGTATGAGCAGTTCTTC. It codes for CASRPGGSGRYEQFF.

The chain carries TRBV18 and TRBJ2-7; the match to TRBD2 covers 9 bases. J gave up 4 bases and V 3 bases, and 10 bases lay outside the gene matches. CDR1 is KGHSH, CDR2 LQKENI, per germline. This CDR3 is 16 amino acids long. CDR3 bases: TGTGCCAGCTCACCCCCAGTGGGCGGGAGGGCGTACGAGCAGTACTTC. Its translation: CASSPPVGGRAYEQYF.